Below, 5 T cell receptor beta chains from the same sample are listed, as sequenced in a study of response to subunit inactivated influenza vaccine. TCRdb re-analysed the RT-PCR reads in MiXCR, keeping a single row per CDR3 protein. The table includes a few hundred thousand distinct CDR3 sequences, roughly 12% detected once. These data are also associated with another study on T cells expressing NK-cell markers. From that second work: It was by 5'RACE template switching with UMIs that TCR beta cDNA was made.

The sample was PBMCs from blood, taken on the day of vaccination. These receptors were taken from a man in his fifties or sixties who received an inactivated influenza vaccine.

V is TRBV6-5 and J is TRBJ2-5; no clear D gene. This CDR3 has 14 amino acids. Germline assignment: CDR1 MNHEY and CDR2 SVGAGI. V shed 0 bases and J shed 0 bases, with 5 bases lying between them. The CDR3 spells CASSYSEYQETQYF. In DNA form, the CDR3 reads TGTGCCAGCAGTTACTCGGAGTACCAAGAGACCCAGTACTTC.

V is TRBV28 and J is TRBJ2-7; the match to TRBD1 covers 8 bases. The V gene's germline CDR1 is MDHEN and CDR2 SYDVKM. With 6 bases clipped from V and 7 bases from J, the junction kept 14 bases outside the gene matches. The CDR3 runs 15 residues. Here the CDR3 reads CASSRQTGVLWEQYF. CDR3 DNA sequence: TGTGCCAGCAGCCGACAGACAGGGGTCCTTTGGGAGCAGTACTTC.

This clonotype was observed a few times. The CDR3, as DNA: TGCAGTGCTAGACTAGCGGCTAGCACAGATACGCAGTATTTT. Encoded protein: CSARLAASTDTQYF. The genes are TRBV20-1 and TRBJ2-3, with 7 bases fitting TRBD2. J was trimmed by 0 bases and V by 2 bases; bases with no gene match: 2. This CDR3 has 14 amino acids. Germline CDR1 is DFQATT and CDR2 is SNEGSKA (reference sequence).

The CDR3 loop is CSASKAGADTGELFF. In nucleotides, the CDR3 is TGCAGTGCTAGCAAAGCGGGGGCGGATACCGGGGAGCTGTTTTTT. The genes are TRBV20-1 and TRBJ2-2; 8 bases match TRBD2. Per germline, CDR1 DFQATT and CDR2 SNEGSKA (reference sequence). Trimming cost V 3 bases and J 5 bases; bases outside gene matches: 8. This CDR3 spans 15 amino acids.

This clonotype occurred a few times. The chain combines TRBV5-1 with TRBJ2-7; D could derive from TRBD1 or TRBD2 (6 bases each). The germline V gene encodes CDR1 SGHRS and CDR2 YFSETQ. Trimming took 4 bases from V and 5 from J, leaving 16 bases between them. CDR3 length equals 14 residues. CDR3 DNA sequence: TGCGCCAGCAGCGATACCTCGGGGGCCCACGAGCAGTACTTC. It is translated as CASSDTSGAHEQYF.